Below are 18 T cell receptor beta chains sequenced from a single sample in a study of blood T cell repertoires in COVID-19. Some clones are missing from TCRdb's copy, which holds only in-frame ones; the method was immunoSEQ multiplex PCR. The data contain about 410,000 clones, over 75% of them singletons. Sequences were obtained from peripheral blood. Source of these receptors: a woman aged 40 to 50 with COVID-19, enrolled during active disease.

The V call is TRBV24-1, the J call TRBJ2-3; 9 nucleotides agree with TRBD1. V shed 0 bases and J 9 bases; nucleotides not matched to a gene: 12. The V gene's germline CDR1 is KGHDR and CDR2 SFDVKD. The CDR3 length is 17 residues. CDR3 region: CATSDLQQGASLGTQYF. Written as DNA, the CDR3 is TGTGCCACCAGTGATTTGCAACAGGGGGCGTCTCTGGGCACGCAGTATTTT.

The gene calls are TRBV7-8 and TRBJ2-1; 11 bases are shared with TRBD1. Germline CDR1 is SGHVS and CDR2 is FQNEAQ. The CDR3 totals 15 residues. Losses at the gene ends were 5 bases for V and 6 bases for J; bases not matched to a gene: 6. CDR3 protein: CASSTRTGGPNEQFF. DNA of the CDR3: TGTGCCAGCAGCACAAGGACAGGGGGCCCCAATGAGCAGTTCTTC.

The chain has TRBV27 and TRBJ2-7; D uncertain. CDR1 and CDR2 from the germline V gene are MNHEY and SMNVEV (reference sequence). The V gene lost 3 bases and the J gene lost 2 bases, with 14 bases spanning the gap. The CDR3 has 15 amino acids. CDR3 coding DNA: TGTGCCAGCAGTTTGCGGAACGACCGAGCCTACGAGCAGTACTTC. Translated, it gives CASSLRNDRAYEQYF.

The chain combines TRBV11-2 with TRBJ1-1, with D possibly TRBD1 on 6 matching bases. The ends were cut back, 0 bases at V and 2 bases at J, with 13 bases in the middle. Looked up from germline, CDR1 is SGHAT and CDR2 is FQNNGV. The CDR3 covers 16 residues. As DNA, the CDR3 is TGTGCCAGCAGCTTAGAGGGCAGGGGCCGAAACACTGAAGCTTTCTTT. Its protein is CASSLEGRGRNTEAFF.

The chain joins TRBV9 to TRBJ1-2; D is possibly TRBD1 (6 bases). The CDR3 is made up of 15 amino acids. The V end was cut by 4 bases, the J end by 4 bases, with 17 bases between. Germline loops: CDR1 SGDLS, CDR2 YYNGEE. Here the CDR3 reads CASSPQTGWGYGYTF. DNA of the CDR3: TGTGCCAGCAGCCCCCAGACAGGATGGGGCTATGGCTACACCTTC.

The chain recombines TRBV19 with TRBJ1-5; perhaps TRBD1 as D (6 bases). Trimming took off 8 bases at V and 3 bases at J, with 20 bases between the two ends. The CDR3 runs 16 residues. In germline, CDR1 is LNHDA, CDR2 SQIVND (reference sequence). CDR3 sequence reads: CASRTGGASLNQPQHF. The CDR3 bases are TGTGCCAGTCGCACCGGGGGGGCCTCTCTCAATCAGCCCCAGCATTTT.

This clone was seen once. A much larger clone lies one base from this, so it may be a read error. The gene calls are TRBV27 and TRBJ1-6; D gene uncertain. The CDR3 totals 15 residues. V was cut by 6 bases and J by 0 bases, with 9 bases left in between. CDR1 is MNHEY, CDR2 SMNVEV, per germline (reference sequence). DNA for the CDR3: TGTGCCAGCAGCTGGGAGAGCTCCTATAATTCACCCCTCCACTTT. This encodes CASSWESSYNSPLHF.

The chain employs TRBV2 and TRBJ2-5, with 7 bases that match TRBD2. The germline CDR1 and CDR2 sequences are SNHLY and FYNNEI. The CDR3 has 17 residues. V shed 4 bases and J 5 bases; nucleotides not matched to a gene: 16. CDR3 sequence: CASSGLEVGGEWETQYF. CDR3 in DNA: TGTGCCAGCAGTGGGCTTGAGGTGGGGGGGGAATGGGAGACCCAGTACTTC.

V usage is TRBV6-2 or TRBV6-3 and J usage is TRBJ2-7, with 7 bases lining up with TRBD2. Germline V gene sequence: CDR1 MNHEY, CDR2 SVGEGT. CDR3 length equals 17 residues. Trimming at V came to 0 bases and at J to 3 bases, leaving 11 bases not matched to a gene. CDR3 loop: CASSYSASGGPIYEQYF. The CDR3, as DNA: TGTGCCAGCAGTTACTCGGCTAGCGGTGGGCCAATCTACGAGCAGTACTTC.

In DNA form, the CDR3 reads TGTGCCAGCAGCAAAGACGGACAGGGGACTACCAATGAGCAGTTCTTC. Amino acid sequence: CASSKDGQGTTNEQFF. This chain uses TRBV21-1 with TRBJ2-1; the D call of TRBD1 is as the table states it, not checked on the DNA. TRBV21-1 counts as a pseudogene. The CDR3 is made up of 16 amino acids.

The rearrangement links TRBV6-6 to TRBJ2-2, with TRBD2 as a possible D gene (7 bases). The V gene lost 7 bases and the J gene lost 6 bases, with 12 bases spanning the gap. The CDR3 contains 13 residues. Germline V CDR1 and CDR2: MNHNY, SVGAGI (reference sequence). CDR3 protein: CASIPRGPGELFF. The CDR3 DNA sequence: TGTGCCAGCATCCCGCGGGGGCCCGGGGAGCTGTTTTTT.

Comments on this clone: One end of the junction varies from germline; a read error may be responsible. J is TRBJ1-1 and V is TRBV11-2; D remains ambiguous. CDR1 and CDR2 from the germline V gene are SGHAT and FQNNGV. CDR3 length: 14 amino acids. Written as DNA, the CDR3 is TGTGCCAGCACCTTATTGGGTCGGAGGGATGAAGCTTTCTTT. This sequence encodes CASTLLGRRDEAFF.

This chain connects TRBV5-4 to TRBJ2-6; 7 bases map to TRBD2. V lost 0 bases to trimming and J lost 0 bases; unmatched junction nucleotides: 6. Germline V gives CDR1 SGHNT, CDR2 YYREEE (reference sequence). The CDR3 runs to 18 residues. CDR3 sequence: CASSLAPQRDSGANVLTF. In DNA form, the CDR3 reads TGTGCCAGCAGCTTGGCCCCACAGCGGGACTCTGGGGCCAACGTCCTGACTTTC.

This chain links TRBV4-3 with TRBJ2-4; 9 nucleotides match TRBD1. This CDR3 has 21 residues. The germline V gene has CDR1 LGHNA and CDR2 YSLEER. V was pared by 2 bases and J by 1 base, with 18 bases of the junction left unmatched. The CDR3 DNA sequence: TGCGCCAGCAGCCAACAACTTACACGACCGGGACAGGGTGTCGCCAAAAACATTCAGTACTTC. It codes for CASSQQLTRPGQGVAKNIQYF.

The V gene is TRBV4-1, the J gene TRBJ2-6, with D uncertain. The ends were cut back, 1 base at V and 0 bases at J, with 10 bases in the middle. This CDR3 is built from 17 residues. Germline CDR1 and CDR2: MGHRA and YSYEKL. CDR3: CASSQGPQNSGANVLTF. CDR3 DNA sequence: TGCGCCAGCAGCCAAGGGCCTCAGAACTCTGGGGCCAACGTCCTGACTTTC.

This chain connects TRBV9 to TRBJ1-1; no definite D call. Deletions cut 0 bases from V and 1 base from J, with 10 bases between. Germline assignment: CDR1 SGDLS and CDR2 YYNGEE. The CDR3 totals 15 residues. In DNA form, the CDR3 reads TGTGCCAGCAGCGTAGGCGGGGTCCCGAACACTGAAGCTTTCTTT. Protein sequence: CASSVGGVPNTEAFF.

The rearrangement links TRBV6-5 to TRBJ1-2, with 8 bases lining up with TRBD1. Germline CDR1 and CDR2: MNHEY and SVGAGI. After removal of 6 bases from V and 0 bases from J, the junction contained 3 bases not matched to a gene. The CDR3 sequence is 14 residues long. CDR3 sequence: CASREDRANYGYTF. CDR3 sequence (DNA): TGTGCCAGCAGGGAGGACAGGGCTAACTATGGCTACACCTTC.

The chain joins TRBV6-6 to TRBJ1-6, with D possibly TRBD1 on 5 matching bases. Germline V CDR1 and CDR2: MNHNY, SVGAGI (reference sequence). The V end was cut by 5 bases, the J end by 7 bases, with 15 bases between. The CDR3 length is 15 residues. CDR3 sequence (DNA): TGTGCCAGCAGTCCTGCAGGGTCTCGAAATTCACCCCTCCACTTT. This encodes CASSPAGSRNSPLHF.